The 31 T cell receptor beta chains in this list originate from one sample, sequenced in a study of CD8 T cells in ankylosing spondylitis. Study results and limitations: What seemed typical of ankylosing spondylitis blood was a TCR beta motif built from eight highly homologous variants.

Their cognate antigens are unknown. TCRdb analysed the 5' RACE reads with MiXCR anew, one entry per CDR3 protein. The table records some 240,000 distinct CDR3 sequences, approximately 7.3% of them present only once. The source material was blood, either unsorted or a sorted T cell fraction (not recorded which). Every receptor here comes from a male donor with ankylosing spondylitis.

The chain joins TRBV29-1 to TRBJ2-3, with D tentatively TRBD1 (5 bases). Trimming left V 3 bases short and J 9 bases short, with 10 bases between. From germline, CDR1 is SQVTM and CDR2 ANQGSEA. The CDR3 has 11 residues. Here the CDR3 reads CSVDWGPTQYF. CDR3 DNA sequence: TGCAGCGTTGATTGGGGCCCCACGCAGTATTTT.

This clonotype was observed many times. CDR3 DNA: TGTGCCAGCAGTTTCCAGCCGCGCTTCTATAATTCACCCCTCCACTTT. It yields the protein CASSFQPRFYNSPLHF. This chain links TRBV27 with TRBJ1-6; D remains ambiguous. This CDR3 is built from 16 residues. CDR1 and CDR2 from the germline V gene are MNHEY and SMNVEV (reference sequence). Deletions cut 3 bases from V and 3 bases from J, with 12 bases between.

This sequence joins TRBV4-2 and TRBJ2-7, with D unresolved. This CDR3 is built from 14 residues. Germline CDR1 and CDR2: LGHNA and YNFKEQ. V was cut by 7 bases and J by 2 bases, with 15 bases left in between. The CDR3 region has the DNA TGTGCCAGCACTTTCCTGGACGGCGCCTACGAGCAGTACTTC. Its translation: CASTFLDGAYEQYF.

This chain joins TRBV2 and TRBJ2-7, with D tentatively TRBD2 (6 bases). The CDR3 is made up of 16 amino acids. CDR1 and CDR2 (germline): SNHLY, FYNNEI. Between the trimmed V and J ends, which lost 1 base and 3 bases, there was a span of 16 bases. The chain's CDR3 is CASSEVWEEKGYEQYF. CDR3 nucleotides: TGTGCCAGCAGTGAAGTATGGGAGGAGAAGGGCTACGAGCAGTACTTC.

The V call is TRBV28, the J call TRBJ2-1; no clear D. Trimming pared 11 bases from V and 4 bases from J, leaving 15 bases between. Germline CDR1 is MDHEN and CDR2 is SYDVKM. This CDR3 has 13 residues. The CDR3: CASQLIGYNEQFF. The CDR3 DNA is TGTGCCTCCCAGCTAATAGGTTACAATGAGCAGTTCTTC.

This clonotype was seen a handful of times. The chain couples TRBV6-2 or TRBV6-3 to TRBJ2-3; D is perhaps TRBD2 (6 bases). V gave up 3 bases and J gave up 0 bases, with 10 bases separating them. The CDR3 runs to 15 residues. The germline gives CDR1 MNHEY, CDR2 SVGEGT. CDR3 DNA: TGTGCCAGCAGTTATCGCAGCGGGAGCACAGATACGCAGTATTTT. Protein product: CASSYRSGSTDTQYF.

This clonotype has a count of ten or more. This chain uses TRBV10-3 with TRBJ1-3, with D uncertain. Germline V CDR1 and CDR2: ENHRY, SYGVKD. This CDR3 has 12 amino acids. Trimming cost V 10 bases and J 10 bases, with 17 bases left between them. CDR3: CATMDLPGTIYF. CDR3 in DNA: TGTGCCACCATGGACCTCCCGGGGACCATATATTTT.

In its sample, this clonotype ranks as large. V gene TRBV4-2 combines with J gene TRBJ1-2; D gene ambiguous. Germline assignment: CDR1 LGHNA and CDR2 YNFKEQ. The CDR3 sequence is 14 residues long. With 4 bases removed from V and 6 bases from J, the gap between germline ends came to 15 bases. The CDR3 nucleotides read TGTGCCAGCAGCCCCACTGGCGGGAGGGATGGCTACACCTTC. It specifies CASSPTGGRDGYTF.

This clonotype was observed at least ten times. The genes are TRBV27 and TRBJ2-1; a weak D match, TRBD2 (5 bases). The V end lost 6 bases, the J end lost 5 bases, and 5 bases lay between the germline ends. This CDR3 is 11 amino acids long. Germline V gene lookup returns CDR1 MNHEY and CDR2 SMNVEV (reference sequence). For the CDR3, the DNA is TGTGCCAGCAGGGGAGACAATGAGCAGTTCTTC. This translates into CASRGDNEQFF.

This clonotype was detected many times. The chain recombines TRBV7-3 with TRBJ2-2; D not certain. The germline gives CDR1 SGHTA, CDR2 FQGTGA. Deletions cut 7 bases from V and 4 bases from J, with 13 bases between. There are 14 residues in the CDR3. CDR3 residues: CASKRVASTGELFF. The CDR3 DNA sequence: TGTGCCAGCAAAAGGGTTGCGTCCACCGGGGAGCTGTTTTTT. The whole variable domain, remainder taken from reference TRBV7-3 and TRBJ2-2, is GAGVSQTPSNKVTEKGKYVELRCDPISGHTALYWYRQSLGQGPEFLIYFQGTGAADDSGLPNDRFFAVRPEGSVSTLKIQRTERGDSAVYLCASKRVASTGELFFGEGSRLTVL.

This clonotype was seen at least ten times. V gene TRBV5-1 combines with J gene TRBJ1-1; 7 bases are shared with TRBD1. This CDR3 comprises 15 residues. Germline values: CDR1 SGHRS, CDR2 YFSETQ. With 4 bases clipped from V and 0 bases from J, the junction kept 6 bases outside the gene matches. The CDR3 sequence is CASSVRTGLNTEAFF. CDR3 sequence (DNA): TGCGCCAGCAGCGTGAGGACAGGCTTGAACACTGAAGCTTTCTTT.

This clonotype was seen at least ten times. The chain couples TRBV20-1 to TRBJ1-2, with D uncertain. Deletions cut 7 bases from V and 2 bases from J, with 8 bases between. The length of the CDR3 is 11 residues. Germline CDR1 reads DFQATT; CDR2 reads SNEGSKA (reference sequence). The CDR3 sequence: CSVLRNYGYTF. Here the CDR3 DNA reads TGCAGTGTGCTGAGAAACTATGGCTACACCTTC.

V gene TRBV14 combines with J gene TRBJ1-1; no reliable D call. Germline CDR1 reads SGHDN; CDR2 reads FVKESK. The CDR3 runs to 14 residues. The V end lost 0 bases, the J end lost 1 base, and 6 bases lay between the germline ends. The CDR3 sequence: CASSQELWNTEAFF. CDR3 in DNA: TGTGCCAGCAGCCAAGAATTATGGAACACTGAAGCTTTCTTT.

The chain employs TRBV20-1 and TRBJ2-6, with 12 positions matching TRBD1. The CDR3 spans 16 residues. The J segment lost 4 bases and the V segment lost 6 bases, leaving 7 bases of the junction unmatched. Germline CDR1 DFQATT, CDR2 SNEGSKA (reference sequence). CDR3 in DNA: TGCAGTGCGGACCGGGACAGGGGGCCAGGGGCCAACGTCCTGACTTTC. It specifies CSADRDRGPGANVLTF.

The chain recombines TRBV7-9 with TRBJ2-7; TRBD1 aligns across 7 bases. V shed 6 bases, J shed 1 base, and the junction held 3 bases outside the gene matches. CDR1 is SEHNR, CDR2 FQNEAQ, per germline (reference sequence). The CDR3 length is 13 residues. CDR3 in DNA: TGTGCCAGCAGGCCGGGACAGTCCTACGAGCAGTACTTC. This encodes CASRPGQSYEQYF.

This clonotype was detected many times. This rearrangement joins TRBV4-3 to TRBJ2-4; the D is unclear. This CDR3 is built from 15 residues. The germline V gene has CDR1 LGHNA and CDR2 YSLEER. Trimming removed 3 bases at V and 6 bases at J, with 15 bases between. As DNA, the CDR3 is TGCGCCAGCAGCCAGGGCCGGGCCCCTGGAAACATTCAGTACTTC. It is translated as CASSQGRAPGNIQYF.

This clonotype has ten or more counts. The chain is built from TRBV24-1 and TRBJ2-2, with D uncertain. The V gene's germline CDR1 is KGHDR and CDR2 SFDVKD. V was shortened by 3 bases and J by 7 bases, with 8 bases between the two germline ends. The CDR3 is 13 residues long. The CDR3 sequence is CATSDTGGGELFF. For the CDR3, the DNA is TGTGCCACCAGTGATACCGGTGGCGGGGAGCTGTTTTTT.

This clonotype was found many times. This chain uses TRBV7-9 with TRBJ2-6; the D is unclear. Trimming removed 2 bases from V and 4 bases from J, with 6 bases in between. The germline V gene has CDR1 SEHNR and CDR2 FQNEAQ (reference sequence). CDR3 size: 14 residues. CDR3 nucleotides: TGTGCCAGCAGCTTATCTACCGGGGCCAACGTCCTGACTTTC. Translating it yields CASSLSTGANVLTF.

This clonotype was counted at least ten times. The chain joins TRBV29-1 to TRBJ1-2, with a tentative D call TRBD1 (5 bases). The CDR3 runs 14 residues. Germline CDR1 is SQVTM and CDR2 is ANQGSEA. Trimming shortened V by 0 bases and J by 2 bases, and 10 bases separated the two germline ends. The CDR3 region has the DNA TGCAGCGTTGAAGACCCGACAGAAAACTATGGCTACACCTTC. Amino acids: CSVEDPTENYGYTF.

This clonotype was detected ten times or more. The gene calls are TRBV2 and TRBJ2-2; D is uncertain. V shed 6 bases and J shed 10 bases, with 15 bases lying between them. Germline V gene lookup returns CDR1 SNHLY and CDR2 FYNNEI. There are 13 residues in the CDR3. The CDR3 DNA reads TGTGCCAGCAGGGCGTCTCAGGTTAAGGAGCTGTTTTTT. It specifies CASRASQVKELFF.

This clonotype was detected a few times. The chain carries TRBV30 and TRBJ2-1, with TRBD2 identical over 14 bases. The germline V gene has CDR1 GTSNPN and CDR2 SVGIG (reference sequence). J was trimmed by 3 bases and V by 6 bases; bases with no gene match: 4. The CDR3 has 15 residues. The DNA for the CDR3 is TGTGCCTGTCCCGGGACTAGCGGGAGCTACAATGAGCAGTTCTTC. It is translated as CACPGTSGSYNEQFF.

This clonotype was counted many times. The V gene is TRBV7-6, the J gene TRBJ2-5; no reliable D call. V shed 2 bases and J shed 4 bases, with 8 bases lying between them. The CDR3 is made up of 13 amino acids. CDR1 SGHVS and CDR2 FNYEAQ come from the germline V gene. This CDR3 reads CASSLFDLETQYF. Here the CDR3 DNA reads TGTGCCAGCAGCTTATTTGATCTAGAGACCCAGTACTTC. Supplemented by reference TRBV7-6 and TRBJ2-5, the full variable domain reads GAGVSQSPRYKVTKRGQDVALRCDPISGHVSLYWYRQALGQGPEFLTYFNYEAQQDKSGLPNDRFSAERPEGSISTLTIQRTEQRDSAMYRCASSLFDLETQYFGPGTRLLVL.

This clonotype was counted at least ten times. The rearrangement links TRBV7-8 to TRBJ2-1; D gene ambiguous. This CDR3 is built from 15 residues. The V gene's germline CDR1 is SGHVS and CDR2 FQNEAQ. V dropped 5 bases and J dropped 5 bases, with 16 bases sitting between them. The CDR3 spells CASSPSVTLNNEQFF. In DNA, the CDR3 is TGTGCCAGCAGCCCGAGCGTGACTCTTAACAATGAGCAGTTCTTC.

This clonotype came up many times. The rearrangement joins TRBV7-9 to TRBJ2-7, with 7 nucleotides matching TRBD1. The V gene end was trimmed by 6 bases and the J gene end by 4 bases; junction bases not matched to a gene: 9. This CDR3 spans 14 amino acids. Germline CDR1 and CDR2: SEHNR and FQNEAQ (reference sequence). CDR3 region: CASSTRDRPYEQYF. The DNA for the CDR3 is TGTGCCAGCAGTACTCGGGACAGACCTTACGAGCAGTACTTC.

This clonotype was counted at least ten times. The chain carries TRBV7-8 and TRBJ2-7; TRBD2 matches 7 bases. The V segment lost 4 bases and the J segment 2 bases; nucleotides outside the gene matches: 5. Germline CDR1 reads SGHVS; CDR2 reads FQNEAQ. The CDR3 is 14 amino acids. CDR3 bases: TGTGCCAGCAGCTCCTGGACTAGTGCCTACGAGCAGTACTTC. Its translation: CASSSWTSAYEQYF.

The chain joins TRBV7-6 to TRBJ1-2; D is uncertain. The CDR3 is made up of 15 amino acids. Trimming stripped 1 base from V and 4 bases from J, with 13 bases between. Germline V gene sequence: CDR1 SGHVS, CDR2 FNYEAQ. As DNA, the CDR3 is TGTGCCAGCAGCTTAGGTAGGGCATCCCGCTATGGCTACACCTTC. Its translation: CASSLGRASRYGYTF. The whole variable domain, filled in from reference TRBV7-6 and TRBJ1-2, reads GAGVSQSPRYKVTKRGQDVALRCDPISGHVSLYWYRQALGQGPEFLTYFNYEAQQDKSGLPNDRFSAERPEGSISTLTIQRTEQRDSAMYRCASSLGRASRYGYTFGSGTRLTVV.

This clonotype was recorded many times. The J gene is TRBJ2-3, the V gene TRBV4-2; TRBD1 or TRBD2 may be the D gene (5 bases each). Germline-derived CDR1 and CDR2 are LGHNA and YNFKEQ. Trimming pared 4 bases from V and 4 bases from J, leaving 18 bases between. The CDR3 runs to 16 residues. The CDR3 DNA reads TGTGCCAGCAGCCCATTCGGGGCGCCTGAGGCAGATACGCAGTATTTT. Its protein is CASSPFGAPEADTQYF.

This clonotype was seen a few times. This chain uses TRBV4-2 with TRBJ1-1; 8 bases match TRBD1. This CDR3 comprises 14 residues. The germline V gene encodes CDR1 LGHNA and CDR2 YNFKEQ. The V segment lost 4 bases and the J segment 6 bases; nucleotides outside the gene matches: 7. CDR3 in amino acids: CASSPLGQGAEAFF. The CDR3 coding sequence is TGTGCCAGCAGCCCTCTAGGACAGGGTGCTGAAGCTTTCTTT.

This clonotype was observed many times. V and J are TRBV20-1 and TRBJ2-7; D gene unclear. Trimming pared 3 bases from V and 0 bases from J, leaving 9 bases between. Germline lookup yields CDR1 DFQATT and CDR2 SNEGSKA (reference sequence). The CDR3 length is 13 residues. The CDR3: CSASSRYSYEQYF. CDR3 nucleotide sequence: TGCAGTGCTAGTTCCAGGTACTCCTACGAGCAGTACTTC.

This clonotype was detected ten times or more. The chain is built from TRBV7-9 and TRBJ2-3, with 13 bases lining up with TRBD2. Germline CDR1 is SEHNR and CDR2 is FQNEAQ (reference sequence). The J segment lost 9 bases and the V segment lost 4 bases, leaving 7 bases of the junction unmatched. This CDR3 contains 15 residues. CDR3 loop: CASSSLGTSGETQYF. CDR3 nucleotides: TGTGCCAGCAGCTCTCTCGGGACTAGCGGGGAGACGCAGTATTTT.

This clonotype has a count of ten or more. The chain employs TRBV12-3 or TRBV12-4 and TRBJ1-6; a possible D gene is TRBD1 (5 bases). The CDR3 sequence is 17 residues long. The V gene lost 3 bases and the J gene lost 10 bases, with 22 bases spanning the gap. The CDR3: CASSLFLGRGQGSPLHF. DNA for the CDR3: TGTGCCAGCAGTTTGTTCCTCGGCCGCGGTCAGGGCTCACCCCTCCACTTT.